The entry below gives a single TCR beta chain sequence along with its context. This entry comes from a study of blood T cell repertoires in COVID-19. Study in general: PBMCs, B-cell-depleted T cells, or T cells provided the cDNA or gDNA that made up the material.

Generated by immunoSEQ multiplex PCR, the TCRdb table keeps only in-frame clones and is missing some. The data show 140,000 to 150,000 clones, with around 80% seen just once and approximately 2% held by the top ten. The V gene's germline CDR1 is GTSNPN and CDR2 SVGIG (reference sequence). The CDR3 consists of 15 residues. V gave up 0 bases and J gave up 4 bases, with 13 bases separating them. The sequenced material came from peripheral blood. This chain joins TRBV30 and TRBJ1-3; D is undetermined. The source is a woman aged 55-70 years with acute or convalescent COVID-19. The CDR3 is CAWSVRTPGGNTIYF. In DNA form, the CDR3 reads TGTGCCTGGAGTGTCCGCACCCCGGGGGGAAACACCATATATTTT.